Presented here are 14 T cell receptor beta chains from one specimen sequenced in a study of shared clonotypes between healthy human individuals. TCRdb's copy holds only in-frame clones and misses some; the assay was immunoSEQ multiplex PCR. The table has over 400,000 clones, around 96% seen once. Sequenced sample: naive CD4+ T cells sorted from blood. The sample's subset: CD45RA+ positively selected. All receptors derive from a woman younger than 45 in good health.

CDR3 bases: TGCGCCAGCAGCTCCTCAGGGGGCAGGGACAATGAGCAGTTCTTC. This translates into CASSSSGGRDNEQFF. The chain couples TRBV5-1 to TRBJ2-1; 8 bases agree with TRBD1. The CDR3 has 15 amino acids. After removal of 3 bases from V and 5 bases from J, the junction contained 7 bases not matched to a gene. Germline assignment: CDR1 SGHRS and CDR2 YFSETQ.

This chain links TRBV2 with TRBJ2-5; 9 nucleotides agree with TRBD2. The DNA matches TRBJ2-7 better at its end, which makes the J call doubtful. CDR1 SNHLY and CDR2 FYNNEI come from the germline V gene. The CDR3 consists of 13 residues. CDR3 loop: CASTIAGVYEQYF. In nucleotides, the CDR3 is TGTGCCAGCACTATAGCGGGAGTCTACGAGCAGTACTTC.

The rearrangement uses TRBV28 and TRBJ2-7; 10 bases map to TRBD2. V was clipped by 5 bases and J by 2 bases; unmatched bases: 6. The CDR3 loop spans 15 amino acids. CDR1 and CDR2 (germline): MDHEN, SYDVKM. This CDR3 reads CASSGISGRAYEQYF. The CDR3 region has the DNA TGTGCCAGCAGTGGGATCAGCGGGAGGGCCTACGAGCAGTACTTC.

The genes are TRBV6-6 and TRBJ2-7; 15 nucleotides align to TRBD2. Germline V gene lookup returns CDR1 MNHNY and CDR2 SVGAGI (reference sequence). V lost 6 bases to trimming and J lost 4 bases; unmatched junction nucleotides: 4. The CDR3 has 15 residues. The CDR3 sequence is CASRGTSGRNYEQYF. The CDR3, as DNA: TGTGCCAGCAGAGGGACTAGCGGGAGGAATTACGAGCAGTACTTC.

The chain employs TRBV29-1 and TRBJ2-5; weak D call: TRBD1 (6 bases). The CDR3 consists of 14 residues. With 3 bases removed from V and 2 bases from J, the gap between germline ends came to 13 bases. Germline CDR1 and CDR2: SQVTM and ANQGSEA. CDR3 nucleotides: TGCAGCGTTGAGTCCGGGACATCGCAAGAGACCCAGTACTTC. It yields the protein CSVESGTSQETQYF. The whole variable domain, filled in from reference TRBV29-1 and TRBJ2-5, reads SAVISQKPSRDICQRGTSLTIQCQVDSQVTMMFWYRQQPGQSLTLIATANQGSEATYESGFVIDKFPISRPNLTFSTLTVSNMSPEDSSIYLCSVESGTSQETQYFGPGTRLLVL.

Concerning this clone: Different DNA sequences within this sample yield the same CDR3. Here the CDR3 DNA reads TGTGCCAGCTCACCACAGGGTCTCGACACTGAAGCTTTCTTT. As protein: CASSPQGLDTEAFF. The rearrangement uses TRBV18 and TRBJ1-1; D is unresolved. This CDR3 spans 14 amino acids. V gave up 1 base and J gave up 3 bases, with 9 bases separating them. Germline V gene sequence: CDR1 KGHSH, CDR2 LQKENI.

This clone showed up just once. The chain recombines TRBV7-9 with TRBJ2-3; D is uncertain. In germline, CDR1 is SEHNR, CDR2 FQNEAQ (reference sequence). CDR3 size: 13 residues. Trimming stripped 2 bases from V and 1 base from J, with 4 bases between. The CDR3 region is CASSLFGTDTQYF. DNA of the CDR3: TGTGCCAGCAGCTTATTCGGCACAGATACGCAGTATTTT.

This clone has just one count. The V gene is TRBV6-5, the J gene TRBJ1-1; TRBD1 matches at 9 bases. The CDR3 runs to 13 residues. Per germline, CDR1 MNHEY and CDR2 SVGAGI. V shed 2 bases, J shed 10 bases, and the junction held 5 bases outside the gene matches. CDR3: CASSYLGTGLAFF. The DNA of the CDR3 is TGTGCCAGCAGTTACCTAGGGACAGGGTTAGCTTTCTTT.

The chain uses TRBV18 and TRBJ1-2; D uncertain. The CDR3 has 14 amino acids. Trimming removed 5 bases from V and 4 bases from J, with 14 bases in between. CDR1 KGHSH and CDR2 LQKENI come from the germline V gene. CDR3 region: CASSTQPPLYGYTF. CDR3 in DNA: TGTGCCAGCTCAACCCAACCCCCCCTCTATGGCTACACCTTC.

The V gene is TRBV29-1, the J gene TRBJ2-7, with TRBD2 identical over 13 bases. This CDR3 region has 15 residues. CDR1 is SQVTM, CDR2 ANQGSEA, per germline. With V trimmed by 4 bases and J by 2 bases, 5 bases remained unmatched. CDR3 nucleotides: TGCAGCGTTGTAGGACTAGCGGGAGAACCCTACGAGCAGTACTTC. Encoded protein: CSVVGLAGEPYEQYF.

The V gene is TRBV7-2, the J gene TRBJ2-5, with D unresolved. V gave up 2 bases and J gave up 2 bases, with 6 bases separating them. This CDR3 is built from 13 residues. Germline V gene sequence: CDR1 SGHTA, CDR2 FQGNSA. CDR3 amino acids: CASSLTLQETQYF. Here the CDR3 DNA reads TGTGCCAGCAGCTTAACATTGCAAGAGACCCAGTACTTC.

The chain uses TRBV5-1 and TRBJ2-5; D uncertain. With the DNA end fitting TRBJ2-7 better, the J assignment may be wrong. Germline assignment: CDR1 SGHRS and CDR2 YFSETQ. The CDR3 sequence is 14 residues long. CDR3 loop: CASSLAAAAYEQYF. CDR3 bases: TGCGCCAGCAGCTTGGCTGCGGCGGCCTACGAGCAGTACTTC.

This chain joins TRBV7-8 and TRBJ1-6; D may be TRBD1 (5 bases). Trimming took off 1 base at V and 3 bases at J, with 13 bases between the two ends. This CDR3 comprises 17 residues. Germline V gives CDR1 SGHVS, CDR2 FQNEAQ. The CDR3 nucleotides read TGTGCCAGCAGCTTAGGGGGGACGGCCCACTATAATTCACCCCTCCACTTT. As protein: CASSLGGTAHYNSPLHF.

Worth noting for this clone: At one end, the junction sequence differs from germline, possibly due to a read error. The chain links TRBV5-1 to TRBJ2-3, with TRBD2 matching over 10 bases. Germline CDR1 reads SGHRS; CDR2 reads YFSETQ. This CDR3 spans 16 amino acids. CDR3 amino acids: CASSSTSGTLTATQYF. DNA for the CDR3: TGCGCCAGCAGCTCTACTAGCGGGACCCTCACAGCTACGCAGTATTTT.